In this sample, the clone carrying this T cell receptor beta chain turned up a few times. This entry is derived from a study of T-cell reconstitution after alpha-beta-depleted transplantation in children. TCRbeta library preparation incorporated unique molecular identifiers. Using its own MiXCR run on the PCR reads, TCRdb lists one record per CDR3 protein. The table includes some 200,000 distinct CDR3 sequences, about 14% detected once. This TCR was sampled from a human donor who donated a stem cell graft to a child with acute lymphoblastic leukemia. The starting material was PBMCs from the stem cell graft donor, obtained from the stem cell graft.

CDR3 loop: CASRDPGQVSYEQYF. CDR3 nucleotide sequence: TGCGCCAGCAGAGATCCGGGACAGGTCTCCTACGAGCAGTACTTC. This chain links TRBV5-1 with TRBJ2-7; 8 bases are shared with TRBD1. CDR1 is SGHRS, CDR2 YFSETQ, per germline. The trim removed 5 bases at V and 0 bases at J, leaving 7 bases unmatched. This CDR3 spans 15 amino acids.